A single sample gave rise to the 22 T cell receptor beta chains below, sequenced in a study of T cells in localized non-small cell lung cancer. Clones were sequenced by immunoSEQ multiplex PCR, and TCRdb holds only the in-frame ones, with some missing. In the table there are 2,500 to 3,000 clones, about 26% of which are singletons. The material was lung tumor tissue, obtained before any cancer treatment. These receptors were obtained from a man aged 18-55 years with stage I lung adenocarcinoma.

The chain carries TRBV19 and TRBJ1-4, with 7 bases aligning to TRBD1. Losses at the gene ends were 5 bases for V and 7 bases for J; bases not matched to a gene: 10. CDR3 length: 15 residues. Germline-derived CDR1 and CDR2 are LNHDA and SQIVND (reference sequence). CDR3 protein: CASSFDRAGGEKLFF. CDR3 nucleotide sequence: TGTGCCAGTAGTTTCGACAGGGCCGGTGGTGAAAAACTGTTTTTT.

This clone was picked up a small number of times. The genes are TRBV12-5 and TRBJ2-1; 10 bases agree with TRBD2. Per the germline V gene, CDR1 is LGHNT and CDR2 is FRNRAP. The CDR3 loop spans 16 amino acids. CDR3 loop: CASRSGGANPYNEQFF. In DNA form, the CDR3 reads TGTGCCAGCCGGAGCGGGGGGGCCAACCCCTACAATGAGCAGTTCTTC.

This clone rates as medium-sized. The chain combines TRBV6-8 with TRBJ1-5; maybe TRBD1 (5 bases). The V gene lost 2 bases and the J gene lost 0 bases, with 14 bases spanning the gap. CDR3 length: 17 residues. Germline lookup yields CDR1 MNHGY and CDR2 SAAAGT. The CDR3 loop reads CASSYTPDSYSNQPQHF. CDR3 sequence (DNA): TGTGCCAGCAGTTACACCCCCGACAGTTATAGCAATCAGCCCCAGCATTTT.

This clone came up a few times. The rearrangement links TRBV14 to TRBJ2-2, with no clear D. V was trimmed by 6 bases and J by 2 bases, leaving 7 bases between them. The CDR3 length is 13 residues. Per germline, CDR1 SGHDN and CDR2 FVKESK. The CDR3 loop reads CASRSLNTGELFF. Here the CDR3 DNA reads TGTGCCAGCAGATCACTAAACACCGGGGAGCTGTTTTTT.

Sample share makes this clone medium-sized. V is TRBV6-8 and J is TRBJ2-5; maybe TRBD2 (6 bases). Trimming took off 6 bases at V and 1 base at J, with 6 bases between the two ends. Germline V gives CDR1 MNHGY, CDR2 SAAAGT. This CDR3 has 12 amino acids. This chain's CDR3 is CASRGLQETQYF. For the CDR3, the DNA is TGTGCCAGCAGGGGACTCCAAGAGACCCAGTACTTC.

This clone has only a few counts. J is TRBJ2-7 and V is TRBV6-8; D is perhaps TRBD2 (6 bases). The V end was cut by 6 bases, the J end by 4 bases, with 10 bases between. The CDR3 has 12 amino acids. Germline CDR1 and CDR2: MNHGY and SAAAGT. The CDR3 DNA sequence: TGTGCCAGCAGCGGGAGCTTTTACGAGCAGTACTTC. Its protein is CASSGSFYEQYF.

The chain joins TRBV5-1 to TRBJ2-3, with TRBD1 identical over 7 bases. The CDR3 has 16 residues. The junction had 6 bases not matched to a gene; V was cut back by 0 bases and J by 2 bases. Germline V gene data show CDR1 as SGHRS and CDR2 as YFSETQ. CDR3 nucleotides: TGCGCCAGCAGCTTGGCCACAGGGGCGTCCACAGATACGCAGTATTTT. It codes for CASSLATGASTDTQYF.

This chain connects TRBV4-1 to TRBJ1-3; no clear D. The CDR3 length is 16 residues. The ends were cut back, 7 bases at V and 0 bases at J, with 16 bases in the middle. Germline V CDR1 and CDR2: MGHRA, YSYEKL. CDR3 protein: CASTQTLGFSGNTIYF. CDR3 DNA sequence: TGCGCCAGCACCCAGACGCTGGGATTCTCTGGAAACACCATATATTTT.

V is TRBV30 and J is TRBJ2-3; D unclear. Germline values: CDR1 GTSNPN, CDR2 SVGIG (reference sequence). The CDR3 consists of 12 residues. V was pared by 6 bases and J by 5 bases, with 12 bases between. The CDR3 reads CACAFVGDTQYF. The CDR3 DNA reads as TGTGCCTGCGCCTTCGTGGGAGATACGCAGTATTTT.

The V call is TRBV6-8, the J call TRBJ1-2, with TRBD1 as a possible D gene (5 bases). CDR1 and CDR2 (germline): MNHGY, SAAAGT. Trimming removed 2 bases from V and 2 bases from J, with 6 bases in between. CDR3 length: 13 residues. CDR3 in amino acids: CASSYDSNYGYTF. As DNA, the CDR3 is TGTGCCAGCAGTTACGACAGCAACTATGGCTACACCTTC.

This clone was seen more than once but under ten times. This chain uses TRBV15 with TRBJ1-1; D unresolved. Germline loops: CDR1 LNHNV, CDR2 YYDKDF (reference sequence). The CDR3 has 16 residues. Trimming took 0 bases from V and 0 from J, leaving 11 bases between them. The CDR3 protein is CATSRDDRSLNTEAFF. CDR3 nucleotide sequence: TGTGCCACCAGCAGAGATGATCGGTCGTTGAACACTGAAGCTTTCTTT.

Of note for this clone: Without the conserved terminal phenylalanine or tryptophan, this CDR3 likely stems from a read error. Because the CDR3's place on the DNA is in doubt, the DNA is left out and the CDR3 is given as listed by TCRdb. The CDR3 region is CASIYGIGLIGE. The rearrangement joins TRBV10-2 to TRBJ2-7. Germline V gene sequence: CDR1 WSHSY, CDR2 SAAADI. The CDR3 has 12 amino acids, counting both end residues.

The chain links TRBV11-3 to TRBJ1-6, with TRBD1 matching 8 bases. V shed 5 bases, J shed 5 bases, and the junction held 5 bases outside the gene matches. CDR1 is SGHNT, CDR2 YENEEA, per germline. The CDR3 covers 15 residues. CDR3 sequence (DNA): TGTGCCAGCAGCGCCCGACAGGGGAATAATTCACCCCTCCACTTT. Protein product: CASSARQGNNSPLHF.

The CDR3 here is CASSLRQAVLFF. In DNA form, the CDR3 reads TGTGCCAGCAGTTTACGACAGGCCGTTCTGTTTTTT. The chain uses TRBV28 and TRBJ1-4, with D tentatively TRBD1 (6 bases). Germline CDR1 and CDR2: MDHEN and SYDVKM. Trimming left V 2 bases short and J 14 bases short, with 12 bases between. CDR3 size: 12 residues.

In this sample, this clone is medium-sized. The chain carries TRBV25-1 and TRBJ1-5; D unclear. The germline V gene has CDR1 MGHDK and CDR2 SYGVNS. V lost 3 bases and J lost 0, with 6 bases in between. This CDR3 is built from 14 residues. The DNA of the CDR3 is TGTGCCAGCAGTGACGGGGTTAGCAATCAGCCCCAGCATTTT. Its protein product is CASSDGVSNQPQHF.

Only a few counts were recorded for this clone. V gene TRBV7-8 combines with J gene TRBJ1-3; no clear D gene. This CDR3 spans 13 amino acids. V dropped 1 base and J dropped 10 bases, with 11 bases sitting between them. Germline loops: CDR1 SGHVS, CDR2 FQNEAQ. CDR3 in amino acids: CASSLGTGYTIYF. The CDR3 nucleotides read TGTGCCAGCAGCTTAGGCACGGGGTATACCATATATTTT.

The rearrangement uses TRBV11-3 and TRBJ2-2, with D possibly matching TRBD2 (5 bases). CDR1 is SGHNT and CDR2 is YENEEA in the germline V gene. V was trimmed by 3 bases and J by 1 base, leaving 9 bases between them. The CDR3 is 15 amino acids. CDR3 residues: CASSFSAVNTGELFF. Here the CDR3 DNA reads TGTGCCAGCAGCTTCTCAGCGGTGAACACCGGGGAGCTGTTTTTT.

In its sample, this clone was seen a few times. The chain employs TRBV18 and TRBJ2-7; 9 nucleotides align to TRBD1. The CDR3 loop spans 15 amino acids. Germline CDR1 reads KGHSH; CDR2 reads LQKENI. The V segment lost 6 bases and the J segment 5 bases; nucleotides outside the gene matches: 11. CDR3 coding DNA: TGTGCCAGCTCCCGGACCGGGACAGGGTTGAACGAGCAGTACTTC. Protein sequence: CASSRTGTGLNEQYF.

The V gene is TRBV18, the J gene TRBJ1-2; D call uncertain. Germline CDR1 and CDR2: KGHSH and LQKENI. The CDR3 loop spans 12 amino acids. Trimming took 2 bases from V and 3 from J, leaving 4 bases between them. CDR3 sequence: CASSPGDYGYTF. DNA of the CDR3: TGTGCCAGCTCACCAGGGGACTATGGCTACACCTTC.

The chain joins TRBV23-1 to TRBJ1-1; 7 positions match TRBD1. TRBV23-1 is placed among ORFs of uncertain function. The CDR3 contains 13 residues. V lost 6 bases to trimming and J lost 4 bases; unmatched junction nucleotides: 5. CDR3 coding DNA: TGCGCCAGCAGCATACAGGGGTTCACTGAAGCTTTCTTT. Amino acids: CASSIQGFTEAFF.

By share, this clone counts as medium-sized (0.01 to 0.1%). The chain recombines TRBV11-3 with TRBJ1-2; D remains ambiguous. V was cut by 2 bases and J by 6 bases, with 16 bases left in between. The CDR3 consists of 15 residues. CDR1 and CDR2 from the germline V gene are SGHNT and YENEEA. The CDR3 DNA sequence: TGTGCCAGCAGCTTAACGGGTGAGCCGTGGGATGGCTACACCTTC. It specifies CASSLTGEPWDGYTF.

This clone showed up just a few times. V gene TRBV28 combines with J gene TRBJ2-3; no clear D. The CDR3 runs to 14 residues. Germline V gives CDR1 MDHEN, CDR2 SYDVKM. Trimming stripped 3 bases from V and 3 bases from J, with 10 bases between. The CDR3 spells CASSFPRPTDTQYF. The CDR3 nucleotides are TGTGCCAGCAGTTTTCCACGACCTACAGATACGCAGTATTTT.